Listed below are T cell receptor beta chains from one sample, sequenced in a study of CD8+CD57+ T cells in acquired aplastic anemia. In TCRdb, the reads were re-called with MiXCR into one record per CDR3 protein. The sample carries some 220,000 distinct CDR3 sequences, approximately 35% recorded once. The material sequenced was sorted CD4+, CD8+, or CD8+CD57+ T cells (not recorded which) from PBMCs. The receptors stem from a human donor in good health, serving as a control. CDR3s include the opening cysteine and the closing phenylalanine or tryptophan. The D gene is left open where the match is weak. Size tells how often a clone was seen (once, few, many) or the class of an expanded clone, and some rows leave it out.

.,few,TRBJ2-5,TRBV20-1,CSARDLGGLETQYF
.,.,TRBJ1-1,TRBV27,CAPTGDHMNTEAFF
.,.,TRBJ2-5,TRBV12-5,CASGLGFQETQYF
TRBD2,.,TRBJ2-7,TRBV9,CASSVVPRGGYEQYF
TRBD2,few,TRBJ2-1,TRBV6-5,CASSTRAGGKNNEQFF
TRBD2,many,TRBJ2-3,TRBV2,CASSRSSGTHTDTQYF
.,.,TRBJ2-3,TRBV20-1,CSAMTFWRGKTDTQYF
.,.,TRBJ2-5,TRBV25-1,CASSPPSLDVQETQYF
.,few,TRBJ1-2,TRBV6-1,CASSRGGVGNGYTF
.,few,TRBJ1-1,TRBV10-1,CASSESDGEAFF
.,many,TRBJ2-3,TRBV29-1,CSPVQHSTDTQYF
.,many,TRBJ2-7,TRBV6-1,CASSRTVSSYEQYF
.,.,TRBJ2-1,TRBV5-1,CASSRAISYNEQFF
TRBD1,.,TRBJ1-5,TRBV12-5,CASGLVTGQGRRDRDQPQHF
TRBD2,.,TRBJ2-5,TRBV25-1,CASSDMWRLAGVTVIETQYF
.,.,TRBJ2-3,TRBV5-6,CASSRRADTQYF
.,.,TRBJ1-6,TRBV10-3,CAISEVNSPLHF
TRBD1,.,TRBJ2-7,TRBV2,CASGGGTGVDEQYF
.,many,TRBJ1-2,TRBV29-1,CSVEDGRGGPFTF
.,.,TRBJ1-1,TRBV14,CASSPVGTSSTEAFF
TRBD2,.,TRBJ2-3,TRBV29-1,CSVAGTSGGTDTQYF
TRBD1,.,TRBJ1-3,TRBV10-3,CAISDPGQGGNTIYF
.,many,TRBJ1-6,TRBV27,CASSSKFDNSPLHF
TRBD2,.,TRBJ2-1,TRBV29-1,CSVEEGTSGYNEQFF